The clone carrying this TCR beta chain was recorded at least ten times. The antigen is undetermined. This sample is drawn from a study of T-cell reconstitution after alpha-beta-depleted transplantation in children. Study-level points and caveats: Once a year had passed after transplant, T-cell counts and diversity came mostly from newly produced T cells. Reportedly, alpha-beta T cells present about two months post-transplant originated from several hundred expanded clones of graft origin. Some patients showed high day-60 TCRbeta diversity, which derived from surviving recipient T cells and thymic progenitors.

Germline V gene sequence: CDR1 SGHDN, CDR2 FVKESK. This CDR3 has 14 residues. V was clipped by 4 bases and J by 4 bases, with 14 bases between them. The TCRbeta library incorporated unique molecular identifiers. A single record per CDR3 protein comes from TCRdb applying MiXCR to the PCR reads. In the table there are 700,000 or so distinct CDR3 sequences, around 14% of which are singletons. The rearrangement uses TRBV14 and TRBJ2-7; D remains unclear. The source material was PBMCs, sampled before TCRalphabeta/CD19-depleted stem cell transplant. The sequence derives from a girl aged 2 to 9 with congenital amegakaryocytic thrombocytopenia, due to receive a stem cell transplant. CDR3 region: CASSRTALDYEQYF. The CDR3 DNA sequence: TGTGCCAGCAGCCGGACCGCCCTGGATTACGAGCAGTACTTC.